This TCR beta chain comes out of a study of OX40 agonist ivuxolimab in advanced cancers. Across the whole study: It was permissible to have had prior anti-PD-1, anti-PD-L1 or anti-CTLA-4 therapy, and about 40% had some.

Assay: immunoSEQ multiplex PCR; the TCRdb copy retains only in-frame clones and omits some. The profile shows just over 35,000 clones, over 75% of them singletons. The V end lost 2 bases, the J end lost 4 bases, and 8 bases lay between the germline ends. Germline V gives CDR1 WSHSY, CDR2 SAAADI. CDR3 length equals 13 residues. This chain joins TRBV10-2 and TRBJ1-2; D not certain. The sample was CD4+ or CD8+ T cells sorted from blood, taken in a trial of the OX40 agonist ivuxolimab. This clonotype was obtained from an adult with an advanced solid tumor such as melanoma, head and neck, liver or kidney cancer. The CDR3 nucleotides are TGCGCCAGCAGTGAGGGCCCTCTCTATGGCTACACCTTC. This sequence encodes CASSEGPLYGYTF.